This section outlines one T cell receptor (beta chain) sequence together with its context. Its target antigen remains unknown. No much larger clone is present one base from it, and per-base qualities are unavailable. The library was made by the immunoSEQ multiplex PCR assay. Roughly 10^5 TCR templates per sample were assayed on the deep sequencing platform. Genomic DNA extracted from sorted T cells was used for TCRbeta CDR3 sequencing. In the original analysis: Clonal analysis of TCRbeta CDR3 data was done in the R programming language. Alloreactive CD4+ and CD8+ clones were identified by comparing unstimulated samples to CFSE-low samples taken after the reaction. Regulatory or non-regulatory origin of alloreactive CD4+ clones was assigned by matching sequences to the sorted unstimulated Treg and non-Treg repertoires. In TCRdb, the immuneACCESS table is reduced to in-frame sequences with V and J assigned. These tables do not hold every clone; where another copy was compared, an unresolved V gene accounts for under half, and the others remain unexplained. The V and J calls and clone size come from that table; D and trimming were worked out from the DNA. This sample gives 85,000 to 130,000 clones in total; 75% to 95% of them show up just once. Clones ranked in the top ten supply around 2.6% of the sample.

Reading from cysteine to phenylalanine, the CDR3 counts 16 amino acids. The DNA shown is the 48-base CDR3, in frame from base 1. Deletion took 3 bases off V and 2 bases off J, with a span of 17 bases between the germline ends. CDR1 and CDR2 (SGHKS, YYEKEE) derive from the germline V gene (reference sequence). Sorted unstimulated T cells, along with proliferating T cells recovered from mixed lymphocyte reactions, underwent TCRbeta CDR3 sequencing. Fresh whole blood from about 11 HLA-typed healthy donors was used as the source from which PBMCs were isolated. These data belong to a study of siplizumab effects on memory and regulatory T cells (dated by TCRdb to the late 2010s). Some background on the complete study: The study looked at the effect of siplizumab, an anti-CD2 antibody, on alloreactive T-cell subsets in allogeneic mixed lymphocyte reactions made from human PBMCs.

The paper as a whole reports these results and caveats: Whether proliferating Tregs from siplizumab cultures actually had suppressive function was not functionally confirmed. For roughly 75-97% of proliferating CD4+ or CD8+ clones, no naive or memory phenotype could be assigned. Among mappable alloreactive CD4+ clones, the Treg-derived fraction averaged approximately 72% with siplizumab versus around 25% in control reactions. Siplizumab significantly reduced the cumulative frequency of alloreactive sequences traceable to unstimulated CD4+ memory T cells. Compared with memory T cells, unstimulated naive T cells appeared more diverse, and naive cells seemed to make a substantial contribution to the alloresponse. Because sequences at frequencies below about 10^-5 were poorly captured, only a minor fraction of alloreactive clones could be mapped back to unstimulated subsets.

The clonotype was recovered from a human donor in good health. Some clones in this sample may be carry-over from other donors' samples. The sample consisted of CD4+ T cells sorted from blood. The chain couples TRBV5-5 to TRBJ2-5; TRBD2 is a weak D gene call, 6 bases matching. The DNA sequence is TGTGCCAGCAGCTCGCGGGACGGAGCGTCACAAGAGACCCAGTACTTC. Its protein reads: CASSSRDGASQETQYF.